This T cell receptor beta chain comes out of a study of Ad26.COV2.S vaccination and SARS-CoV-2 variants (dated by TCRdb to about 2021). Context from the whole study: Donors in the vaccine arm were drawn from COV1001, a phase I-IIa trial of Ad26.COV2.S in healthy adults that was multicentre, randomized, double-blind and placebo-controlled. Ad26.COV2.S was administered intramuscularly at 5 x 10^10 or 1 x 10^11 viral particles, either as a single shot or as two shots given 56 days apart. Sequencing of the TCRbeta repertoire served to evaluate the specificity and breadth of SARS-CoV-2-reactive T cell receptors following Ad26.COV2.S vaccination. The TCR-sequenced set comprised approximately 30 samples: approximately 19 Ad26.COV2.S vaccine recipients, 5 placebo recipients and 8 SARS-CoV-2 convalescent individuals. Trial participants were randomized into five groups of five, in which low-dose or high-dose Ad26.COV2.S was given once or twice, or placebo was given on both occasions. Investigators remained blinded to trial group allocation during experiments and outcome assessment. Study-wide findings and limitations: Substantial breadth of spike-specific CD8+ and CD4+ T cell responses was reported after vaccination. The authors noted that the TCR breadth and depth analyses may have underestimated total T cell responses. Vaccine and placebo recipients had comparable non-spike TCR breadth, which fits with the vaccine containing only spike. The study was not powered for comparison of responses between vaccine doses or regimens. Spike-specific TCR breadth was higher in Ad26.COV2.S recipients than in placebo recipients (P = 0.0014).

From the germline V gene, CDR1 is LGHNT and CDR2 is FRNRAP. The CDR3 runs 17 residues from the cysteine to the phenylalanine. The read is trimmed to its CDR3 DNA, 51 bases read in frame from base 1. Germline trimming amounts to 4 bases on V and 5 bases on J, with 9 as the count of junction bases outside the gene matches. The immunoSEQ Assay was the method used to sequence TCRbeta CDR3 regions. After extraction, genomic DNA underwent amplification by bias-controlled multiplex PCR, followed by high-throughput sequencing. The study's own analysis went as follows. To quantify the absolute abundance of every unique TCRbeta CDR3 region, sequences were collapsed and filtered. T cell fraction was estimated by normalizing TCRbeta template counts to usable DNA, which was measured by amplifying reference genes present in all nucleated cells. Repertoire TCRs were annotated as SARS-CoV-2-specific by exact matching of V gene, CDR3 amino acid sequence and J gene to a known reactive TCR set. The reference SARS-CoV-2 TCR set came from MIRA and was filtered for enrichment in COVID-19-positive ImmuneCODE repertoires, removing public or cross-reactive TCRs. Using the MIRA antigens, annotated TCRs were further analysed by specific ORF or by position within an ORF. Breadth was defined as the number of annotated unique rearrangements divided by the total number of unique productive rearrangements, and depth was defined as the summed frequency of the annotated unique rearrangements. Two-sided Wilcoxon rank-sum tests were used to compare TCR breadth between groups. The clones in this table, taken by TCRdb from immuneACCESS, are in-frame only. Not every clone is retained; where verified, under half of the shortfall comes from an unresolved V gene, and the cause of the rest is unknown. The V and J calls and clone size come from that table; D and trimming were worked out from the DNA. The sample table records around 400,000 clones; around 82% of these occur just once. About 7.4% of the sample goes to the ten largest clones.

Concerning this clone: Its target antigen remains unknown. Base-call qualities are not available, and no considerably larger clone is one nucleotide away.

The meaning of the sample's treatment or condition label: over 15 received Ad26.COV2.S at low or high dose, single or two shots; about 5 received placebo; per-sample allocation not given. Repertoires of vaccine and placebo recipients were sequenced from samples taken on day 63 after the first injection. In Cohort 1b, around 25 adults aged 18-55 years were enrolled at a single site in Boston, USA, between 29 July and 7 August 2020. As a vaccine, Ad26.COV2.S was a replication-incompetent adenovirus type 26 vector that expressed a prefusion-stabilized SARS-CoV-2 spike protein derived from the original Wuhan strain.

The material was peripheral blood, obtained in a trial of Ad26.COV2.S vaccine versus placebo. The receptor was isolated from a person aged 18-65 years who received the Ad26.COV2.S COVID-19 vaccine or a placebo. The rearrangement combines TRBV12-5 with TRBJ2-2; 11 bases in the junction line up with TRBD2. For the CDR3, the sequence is CASGSESSGGITGELFF. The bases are TGTGCTAGTGGTTCCGAGTCTAGCGGGGGGATAACCGGGGAGCTGTTTTTT. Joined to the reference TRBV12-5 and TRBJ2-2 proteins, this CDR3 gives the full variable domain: DARVTQTPRHKVTEMGQEVTMRCQPILGHNTVFWYRQTMMQGLELLAYFRNRAPLDDSGMPKDRFSAEMPDATLATLKIQPSEPRDSAVYFCASGSESSGGITGELFFGEGSRLTVL.